Listed below are T cell receptor beta chains from one sample, sequenced in a study of tumor-infiltrating lymphocytes in oesophageal squamous cell carcinoma. MiXCR was run by TCRdb on the PCR reads, yielding one entry per CDR3 protein. The sample records 20,000 to 30,000 distinct CDR3 sequences, more than 30% being singletons. The sequencing input was esophageal tumor tissue. The receptors were sampled from a male donor with esophageal squamous cell carcinoma. Each CDR3 is given with its conserved first and last residue. Each record gives: CDR3 DNA, CDR3 protein, J gene, clone size, V gene, D gene. The D gene is left open where the match is weak. The size of a clone is reported for some rows only, either as once, few or many, or as a class for expanded clones.

CDR3 DNA: TGTGCCAGCAGCTTGGCTCGGGGTGTCGCGGGCATGGGGCACGAGCAGTACTTC
CDR3 protein: CASSLARGVAGMGHEQYF
J gene: TRBJ2-7
clone size: -
V gene: TRBV5-4
D gene: -

CDR3 DNA: TGTGCCAGCAGCCCTCTCGGGAATAACTATGGCTACACCTTC
CDR3 protein: CASSPLGNNYGYTF
J gene: TRBJ1-2
clone size: few
V gene: TRBV14
D gene: -

CDR3 DNA: TGTGCCAGCAGCCAAGAGAGGGAAAACATTCAGTACTTC
CDR3 protein: CASSQERENIQYF
J gene: TRBJ2-4
clone size: -
V gene: TRBV4-2
D gene: -

CDR3 DNA: TGTGCCAGCAGCCAAAATCAGGGCAGCTACAATGAGCAGTTCTTC
CDR3 protein: CASSQNQGSYNEQFF
J gene: TRBJ2-1
clone size: -
V gene: TRBV3-1
D gene: -

CDR3 DNA: TGTGCCAGCTCACATGGGACTAGCGGGGTGGGAGAGACCCAGTTCTTC
CDR3 protein: CASSHGTSGVGETQFF
J gene: TRBJ2-1
clone size: -
V gene: TRBV11-2
D gene: TRBD2

CDR3 DNA: TGTGCCAGCAGCTCTGGCCTAGAGCAGTTCTTC
CDR3 protein: CASSSGLEQFF
J gene: TRBJ2-1
clone size: -
V gene: TRBV7-3
D gene: -

CDR3 DNA: TGTGCCAGCAGTCTCGGTGGGAGACTAGCGATCACCGGGGAGCTGTTTTTT
CDR3 protein: CASSLGGRLAITGELFF
J gene: TRBJ2-2
clone size: -
V gene: TRBV6-1
D gene: TRBD2

CDR3 DNA: TGTGCCAGCAGCCCAGACTCCAGCGGTTACACAGATACGCAGTATTTT
CDR3 protein: CASSPDSSGYTDTQYF
J gene: TRBJ2-3
clone size: -
V gene: TRBV7-2
D gene: -

CDR3 DNA: TGTGCCAGCAGTCTGCTCGCTGGAGGCTACACCTTC
CDR3 protein: CASSLLAGGYTF
J gene: TRBJ1-2
clone size: -
V gene: TRBV12-3/TRBV12-4
D gene: -

CDR3 DNA: TGTGCCAGCAGCTTAGTGGCAGGTTCTTCCTACAATGAGCAGTTCTTC
CDR3 protein: CASSLVAGSSYNEQFF
J gene: TRBJ2-1
clone size: -
V gene: TRBV7-2
D gene: -

CDR3 DNA: TGTGCCAGCAGCTTAGATCAGGGGACTGAAGCTTTCTTT
CDR3 protein: CASSLDQGTEAFF
J gene: TRBJ1-1
clone size: many
V gene: TRBV11-2
D gene: -

CDR3 DNA: TGTGCCAGCAGCTTAAGGACAGGGGGTGCAGAGAACATTCAGTACTTC
CDR3 protein: CASSLRTGGAENIQYF
J gene: TRBJ2-4
clone size: -
V gene: TRBV7-8
D gene: TRBD1

CDR3 DNA: TGTGCCAGCAGCTTGTTTCTTTCCAATGAGCAGTTCTTC
CDR3 protein: CASSLFLSNEQFF
J gene: TRBJ2-1
clone size: -
V gene: TRBV5-6
D gene: -

CDR3 DNA: TGTGCCAGCAGCTTGGTAGCTGGGGCCAACGTCCTGACTTTC
CDR3 protein: CASSLVAGANVLTF
J gene: TRBJ2-6
clone size: few
V gene: TRBV7-3
D gene: -

CDR3 DNA: TGTGCCAGCAGTGATTACAATCAGCCCCAGCATTTT
CDR3 protein: CASSDYNQPQHF
J gene: TRBJ1-5
clone size: few
V gene: TRBV2
D gene: -

CDR3 DNA: TGTGCCATCAGTGTGAAAAGCGGGAGGCCCTCAGGGGCGAATGAGCAGTTCTTC
CDR3 protein: CAISVKSGRPSGANEQFF
J gene: TRBJ2-1
clone size: many
V gene: TRBV10-3
D gene: TRBD2

CDR3 DNA: TGTGCCAGCAGCCCGGGTGAAAAACTGTTTTTT
CDR3 protein: CASSPGEKLFF
J gene: TRBJ1-4
clone size: few
V gene: TRBV3-1
D gene: -

CDR3 DNA: TGTGCCAGCAGCTTAGCGGGAGATGTAGAGACCCAGTACTTC
CDR3 protein: CASSLAGDVETQYF
J gene: TRBJ2-5
clone size: -
V gene: TRBV11-1
D gene: -

CDR3 DNA: TGTGCCAGCAGCAACGCGTTAGCGGGAGCCCACGAGCAGTACTTC
CDR3 protein: CASSNALAGAHEQYF
J gene: TRBJ2-7
clone size: -
V gene: TRBV11-2
D gene: TRBD2

CDR3 DNA: TGTGCCAGCAGTGAGACCTTCGACAAATTGGGTGGGGAGCTGTTTTTT
CDR3 protein: CASSETFDKLGGELFF
J gene: TRBJ2-2
clone size: few
V gene: TRBV25-1
D gene: -

CDR3 DNA: TGTGCCAGCAGCCGATCGGGACAGGATAACTATGGCTACACCTTC
CDR3 protein: CASSRSGQDNYGYTF
J gene: TRBJ1-2
clone size: -
V gene: TRBV6-1
D gene: TRBD1

CDR3 DNA: TGTGCCAGCAGCCCCACAAAAACAACCGAGCAGTACTTC
CDR3 protein: CASSPTKTTEQYF
J gene: TRBJ2-7
clone size: -
V gene: TRBV3-1
D gene: -

CDR3 DNA: TGTGCCAGCAGCCCCCTTTTCCGGGACAGGACCTACGAGCAGTACTTC
CDR3 protein: CASSPLFRDRTYEQYF
J gene: TRBJ2-7
clone size: many
V gene: TRBV11-2
D gene: TRBD1

CDR3 DNA: TGTGCCAGTAGTATGGATGTAGAGCAGTTCTTC
CDR3 protein: CASSMDVEQFF
J gene: TRBJ2-1
clone size: -
V gene: TRBV19
D gene: -

CDR3 DNA: TGTGCCAGCAGCCCCGCGGGACTAGCTCTCACAGATACGCAGTATTTT
CDR3 protein: CASSPAGLALTDTQYF
J gene: TRBJ2-3
clone size: few
V gene: TRBV5-5
D gene: TRBD2

CDR3 DNA: TGTGCCAGCAGCTTAGATCAAAGTCAGCCCCAGCATTTT
CDR3 protein: CASSLDQSQPQHF
J gene: TRBJ1-5
clone size: -
V gene: TRBV7-2
D gene: -

CDR3 DNA: TGTGCCAGCAGCCGGGACGGAAGCTCCTACAATGAGCAGTACTTC
CDR3 protein: CASSRDGSSYNEQYF
J gene: TRBJ2-5
clone size: few
V gene: TRBV5-4
D gene: -

CDR3 DNA: TGTGCCAGCAGCGAAGGACAGGGGCCCTCCTACGAGCAGTACTTC
CDR3 protein: CASSEGQGPSYEQYF
J gene: TRBJ2-7
clone size: few
V gene: TRBV7-8
D gene: TRBD1

CDR3 DNA: TGTGCCAGCAGCGGTGCAGGGGGAGACTACAATGAGCAGTTCTTC
CDR3 protein: CASSGAGGDYNEQFF
J gene: TRBJ2-1
clone size: many
V gene: TRBV9
D gene: TRBD1

CDR3 DNA: TGTGCCAGTAGCCTACAGGGTTTTCTCCACAATGAGCAGTACTTC
CDR3 protein: CASSLQGFLHNEQYF
J gene: TRBJ2-5
clone size: -
V gene: TRBV19
D gene: -

CDR3 DNA: TGTGCCAGCAAATTTGAGACAGGGCTCAGACGGGAGACCCAGTACTTC
CDR3 protein: CASKFETGLRRETQYF
J gene: TRBJ2-5
clone size: medium-sized
V gene: TRBV6-1
D gene: TRBD1

CDR3 DNA: TGTGCCAGCAGCTTGGGACGGAACTATGGCTACACCTTC
CDR3 protein: CASSLGRNYGYTF
J gene: TRBJ1-2
clone size: many
V gene: TRBV5-4
D gene: -

CDR3 DNA: TGCAGCGGTGGGCTCCTTGGAGAGCAGTACTTC
CDR3 protein: CSGGLLGEQYF
J gene: TRBJ2-7
clone size: once
V gene: TRBV29-1
D gene: -

CDR3 DNA: TGTGCCAGCAGCCCGACAGGGTCCCCCAACCAGTACTTC
CDR3 protein: CASSPTGSPNQYF
J gene: TRBJ2-4
clone size: -
V gene: TRBV6-1
D gene: TRBD1

CDR3 DNA: TGTGCCAGCAATCGGCTAGCGTCCCAAGAGACCCAGTACTTC
CDR3 protein: CASNRLASQETQYF
J gene: TRBJ2-5
clone size: few
V gene: TRBV28
D gene: -

CDR3 DNA: TGTGCCAGCAGCTGGACAGTGACTCGCACAGATACGCAGTATTTT
CDR3 protein: CASSWTVTRTDTQYF
J gene: TRBJ2-3
clone size: -
V gene: TRBV7-3
D gene: -

CDR3 DNA: TGTGCCAGCAGCCCTACCGACTTGTACGAGCAGTACTTC
CDR3 protein: CASSPTDLYEQYF
J gene: TRBJ2-7
clone size: few
V gene: TRBV3-1
D gene: -

CDR3 DNA: TGTGCCAGCAGCTTAGGGGTGACTAGCGGAGGCACAGATACGCAGTATTTT
CDR3 protein: CASSLGVTSGGTDTQYF
J gene: TRBJ2-3
clone size: -
V gene: TRBV7-3
D gene: TRBD2

CDR3 DNA: TGTGCCAGCAGCGGGGGGGGCCTGGGTTGGGGTGAGCAGTTCTTC
CDR3 protein: CASSGGGLGWGEQFF
J gene: TRBJ2-1
clone size: medium-sized
V gene: TRBV7-3
D gene: -

CDR3 DNA: TGTGCCAGTAGCAAGGGATTGGGGAAAGAGACCCAGTACTTC
CDR3 protein: CASSKGLGKETQYF
J gene: TRBJ2-5
clone size: -
V gene: TRBV19
D gene: -

CDR3 DNA: TGTGCCATCGAGGTGGGAGGGGGACCCCGCACAGATACGCAGTATTTT
CDR3 protein: CAIEVGGGPRTDTQYF
J gene: TRBJ2-3
clone size: many
V gene: TRBV10-3
D gene: -

CDR3 DNA: TGTGCCAGCAGCTTTTTTGGAGTTAGCGGAGACCCCCGGCAGACCCAGTACTTC
CDR3 protein: CASSFFGVSGDPRQTQYF
J gene: TRBJ2-5
clone size: many
V gene: TRBV7-9
D gene: -

CDR3 DNA: TGTGCCAGCACTCCGGACGCAACTAATGAAAAACTGTTTTTT
CDR3 protein: CASTPDATNEKLFF
J gene: TRBJ1-4
clone size: -
V gene: TRBV28
D gene: -

CDR3 DNA: TGTGCCAGCAGCGCCCGGGACAGCACCTACGAGCAGTACTTC
CDR3 protein: CASSARDSTYEQYF
J gene: TRBJ2-7
clone size: medium-sized
V gene: TRBV7-9
D gene: TRBD1

CDR3 DNA: TGTGCCAGCAGGTCGCAGGGCTACGAGCAGTACTTC
CDR3 protein: CASRSQGYEQYF
J gene: TRBJ2-7
clone size: many
V gene: TRBV27
D gene: -

CDR3 DNA: TGTGCCAGCATTGGCAGGGAGGCTGCTGCAGACGAGCAGTACTTC
CDR3 protein: CASIGREAAADEQYF
J gene: TRBJ2-7
clone size: medium-sized
V gene: TRBV28
D gene: -

CDR3 DNA: TGTGCCAGCAGACCCGGGACACCCGACCTGGAGACCCAGTACTTC
CDR3 protein: CASRPGTPDLETQYF
J gene: TRBJ2-5
clone size: -
V gene: TRBV27
D gene: -

CDR3 DNA: TGTGCCAGCGGGACAGGGCTCTCCTACGAGCAGTACTTC
CDR3 protein: CASGTGLSYEQYF
J gene: TRBJ2-7
clone size: -
V gene: TRBV2
D gene: TRBD1

CDR3 DNA: TGTGCCATCAGCGTCCGGGACAACCAGTCACCCCTCCACTTC
CDR3 protein: CAISVRDNQSPLHF
J gene: TRBJ2-3
clone size: once
V gene: TRBV10-3
D gene: -

CDR3 DNA: TGTGCCACGACAGGGATAGGGAACACTGAAGCTTTCTTT
CDR3 protein: CATTGIGNTEAFF
J gene: TRBJ1-1
clone size: -
V gene: TRBV10-3
D gene: TRBD1

CDR3 DNA: TGTGCCAGCACACCGGGACAGGGGTTTGACGAGCAGTACTTC
CDR3 protein: CASTPGQGFDEQYF
J gene: TRBJ2-7
clone size: many
V gene: TRBV6-1
D gene: TRBD1

CDR3 DNA: TGTGCCAGTGCCCCCGAAGCAGATACGCAGTATTTT
CDR3 protein: CASAPEADTQYF
J gene: TRBJ2-3
clone size: -
V gene: TRBV11-3
D gene: -

CDR3 DNA: TGTGCCAGCAGACCCGGGACAGGGGGGGGAAATGAGCAGTTCTTC
CDR3 protein: CASRPGTGGGNEQFF
J gene: TRBJ2-1
clone size: -
V gene: TRBV7-2
D gene: TRBD1